This T cell receptor beta chain was profiled in a study of T-cell memory formation after mild COVID-19. TCRdb recomputed calls from the 5' RACE reads with MiXCR, one row per CDR3 protein. The sample holds 540,000 or so distinct CDR3 sequences, around 20% seen once. The CDR3 runs 17 residues. Germline values: CDR1 SEHNR, CDR2 FQNEAQ (reference sequence). Germline trimming cut 6 bases from V and 3 bases from J; bases unmatched to any gene: 13. This clonotype was recorded a few times. The source is an adult woman who had mild COVID-19 (a few samples of this study predate the infection). Cell type and time point are not known. The rearrangement uses TRBV7-9 and TRBJ2-7; 11 nucleotides align to TRBD2. Sequencing used PBMCs or a T cell subset sorted from them (not recorded which). For the CDR3, the DNA is TGTGCCAGCAGTTCTGGACTAGCGGGTTCTATGTACTACGAGCAGTACTTC. Its protein product is CASSSGLAGSMYYEQYF.